This TCR beta chain comes out of a study of low-dose radiotherapy and immunotherapy resistance in tumors (dated by TCRdb to between 2022 and 2023). Describing the broader study: Patients in Cohort 1 were given 0.5 Gy per fraction every 2 weeks, and the prescribed total PTV dose was 6.5 Gy. Patients in Cohort 2 were given 1 Gy per fraction every two weeks, for a total of 13 Gy across 26 weeks. Nivolumab was administered intravenously as a 240 mg flat dose every two weeks, and ipilimumab was administered intravenously at 1 mg/kg every six weeks. Every two weeks, patients got intravenous cyclophosphamide at 200 mg/m2, given one day ahead of each radiation and immunotherapy administration. Starting on cycle 1 day 1, patients took 300 mg of aspirin by mouth once a day for four cycles. No randomization into treatment groups was done for the people taking part in the trial. Eight patients were included in the translational analysis: three from the first dose cohort and the first five from the second dose cohort.

The listed sequencing device is Illumina HiSeq 2500. Superscript III and a set of TRAV- and TRBV-specific primers were used to synthesize first-strand cDNA, so that both TCRalpha and TCRbeta chains were covered. TCRs were amplified with Phusion for roughly 20 PCR cycles using a constant-region primer together with the adapter attached to the V primers. The isolated mRNA was amplified using the MessageAmp II aRNA Amplification Kit, with in vitro transcription performed for about 16 hours at 37 degrees C. The Dynabeads mRNA DIRECT Purification Kit was used to isolate mRNA for TCR sequencing. Indexed Illumina adapters were added in a second approximately 26-cycle Phusion PCR, and the resulting products were purified with AMPure XP beads. The study's processing was this. Using custom Perl scripts, TCR sequences encoding the same protein were pooled, out-of-frame sequences were removed, and the abundance of each clonotype was computed. The analysis excluded TCR sequences that were supported by just one read. Among the metrics used to describe the repertoires were Shannon entropy, Gini index, clonality, richness, and the frequency of TCRs shared between repertoires. The public sequencing data were trimmed at Q25 with fastp and processed into clonotypes with MiXCR by TCRdb, which kept only in-frame beta chains. Under each unique CDR3 protein, matching rows form one entry showing the most common genes and DNA. TCRdb, not the authors, supplied the V and J calls. For this sample there are 40,000 or so distinct CDR3 sequences; under 30% appear just once. 10% of the sample is in the top ten clones.

The time point label, as the study defines it: after trial treatment. This specimen's treatment or condition label, interpreted: LDRT plus nivolumab, ipilimumab, low-dose cyclophosphamide and aspirin (RACIN trial). Donors were enrolled in RACIN, a single-arm phase I dose-escalation trial in which nivolumab, ipilimumab, aspirin, low-dose cyclophosphamide and low-dose radiotherapy were combined. Patients were eligible if they had advanced solid tumors that were TIL-negative. This clonotype was seen repeatedly, ten times or more. Its antigen is unknown. No much larger clone is present one base from it, and per-base qualities are unavailable. The receptor's source is a male donor with prostate cancer. Specimen: PBMCs, collected after low-dose radiotherapy plus immunotherapy.

In nucleotide form, the sequence is TGTGCCATCAGTCTAGGACAGGATGCCTACGAGCAGTACTTC. Its product reads: CAISLGQDAYEQYF. The receptor chain draws on TRBV10-3 and TRBJ2-7, with 7 bases in between that match TRBD1. The CDR3 has 14 amino acids, counting the end cysteine and phenylalanine. Just CDR3 DNA is preserved here, 42 bases in frame from base 1. CDR1 and CDR2, per the germline V gene, are ENHRY and SYGVKD. Trimming accounts for 5 bases at V and 2 bases at J, while the number of junction bases matched to no gene is 6.